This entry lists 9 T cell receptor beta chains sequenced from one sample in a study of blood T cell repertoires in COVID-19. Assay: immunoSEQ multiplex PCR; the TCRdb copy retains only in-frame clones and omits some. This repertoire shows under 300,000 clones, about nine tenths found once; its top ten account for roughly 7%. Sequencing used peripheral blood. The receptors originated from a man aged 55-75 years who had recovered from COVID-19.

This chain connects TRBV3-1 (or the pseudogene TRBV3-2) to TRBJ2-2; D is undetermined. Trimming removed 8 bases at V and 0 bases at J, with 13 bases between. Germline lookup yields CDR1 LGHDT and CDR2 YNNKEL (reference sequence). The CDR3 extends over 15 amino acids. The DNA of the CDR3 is TGTGCCAGCGGGTCGCATGGAGCGAACACCGGGGAGCTGTTTTTT. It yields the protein CASGSHGANTGELFF.

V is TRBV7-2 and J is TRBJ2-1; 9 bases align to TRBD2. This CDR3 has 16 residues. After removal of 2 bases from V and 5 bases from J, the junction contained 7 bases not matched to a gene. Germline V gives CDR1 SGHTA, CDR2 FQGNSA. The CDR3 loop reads CASSLRAGGPDNEQFF. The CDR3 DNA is TGTGCCAGCAGCTTAAGGGCGGGGGGGCCCGACAATGAGCAGTTCTTC.

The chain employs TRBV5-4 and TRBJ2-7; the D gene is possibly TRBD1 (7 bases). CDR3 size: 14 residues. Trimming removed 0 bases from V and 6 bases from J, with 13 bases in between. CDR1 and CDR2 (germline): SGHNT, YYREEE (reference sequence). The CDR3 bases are TGTGCCAGCAGCTTGGTCAGGGGGGTCGGCGAGCAGTACTTC. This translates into CASSLVRGVGEQYF.

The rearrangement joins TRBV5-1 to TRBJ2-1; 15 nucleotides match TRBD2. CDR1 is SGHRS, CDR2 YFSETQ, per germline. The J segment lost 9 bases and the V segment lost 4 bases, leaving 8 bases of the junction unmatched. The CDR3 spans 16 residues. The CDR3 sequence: CASSQGLAGGLGEQFF. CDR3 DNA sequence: TGCGCCAGCAGCCAAGGACTAGCGGGGGGGCTGGGTGAGCAGTTCTTC.

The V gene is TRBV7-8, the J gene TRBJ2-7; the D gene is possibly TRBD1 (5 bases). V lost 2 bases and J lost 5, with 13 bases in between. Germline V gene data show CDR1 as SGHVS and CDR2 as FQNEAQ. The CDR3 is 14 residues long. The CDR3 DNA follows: TGTGCCAGCAGCTTAACTTCTCAGGGCGACGAGCAGTACGTC. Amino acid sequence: CASSLTSQGDEQYV.

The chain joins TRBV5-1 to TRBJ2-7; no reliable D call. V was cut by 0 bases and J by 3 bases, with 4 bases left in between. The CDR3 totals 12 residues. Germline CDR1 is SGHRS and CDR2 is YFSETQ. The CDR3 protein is CASSLDNYEQYF. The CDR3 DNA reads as TGCGCCAGCAGCTTGGACAACTACGAGCAGTACTTC.

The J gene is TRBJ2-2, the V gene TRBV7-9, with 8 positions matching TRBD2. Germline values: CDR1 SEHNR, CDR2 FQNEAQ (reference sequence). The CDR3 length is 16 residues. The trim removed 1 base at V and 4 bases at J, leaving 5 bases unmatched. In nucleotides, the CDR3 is TGTGCCAGCAGCTTAGGTAGCGGGGTTGCCACCGGGGAGCTGTTTTTT. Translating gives CASSLGSGVATGELFF. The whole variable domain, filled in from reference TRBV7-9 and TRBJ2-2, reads DTGVSQNPRHKITKRGQNVTFRCDPISEHNRLYWYRQTLGQGPEFLTYFQNEAQLEKSRLLSDRFSAERPKGSFSTLEIQRTEQGDSAMYLCASSLGSGVATGELFFGEGSRLTVL.

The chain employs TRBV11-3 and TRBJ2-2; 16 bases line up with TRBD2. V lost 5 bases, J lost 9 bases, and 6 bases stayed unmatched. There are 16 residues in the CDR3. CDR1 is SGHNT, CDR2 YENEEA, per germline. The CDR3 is CASSPGTSGGARELFF. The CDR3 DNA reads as TGTGCCAGCAGCCCCGGGACTAGCGGGGGGGCAAGGGAGCTGTTTTTT.

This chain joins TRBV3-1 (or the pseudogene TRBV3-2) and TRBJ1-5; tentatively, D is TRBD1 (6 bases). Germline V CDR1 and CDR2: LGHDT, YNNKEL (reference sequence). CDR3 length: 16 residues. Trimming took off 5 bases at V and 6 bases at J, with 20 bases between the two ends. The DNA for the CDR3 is TGTGCCAGCAGCAACAGAGGGGCGGGGGCCGGTCAGCCCCAGCATTTT. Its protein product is CASSNRGAGAGQPQHF.